These T cell receptor beta chains were read from a single sample in a study of T cells in Graves' hyperthyroidism and ophthalmopathy. From the multiplex PCR reads, TCRdb called clonotypes with MiXCR, one entry per CDR3 protein. Among hundreds of thousands of distinct CDR3 sequences listed, around 14% were seen once. Input material: blood. Every receptor here comes from a woman aged 18-29 years with Graves' hyperthyroidism. Both conserved end residues are part of each CDR3. A D gene is named only where the DNA matches it firmly. Clone size is stated in some rows and not others, as once, few, many or a class when expanded.

v_call: TRBV9; j_call: TRBJ2-1; d_call: .; clone_size: .; cdr3_nt: TGTGCCAGCAGCGTAGCCCCACAGACCGAGGGGCAGTTCTTC; cdr3_aa: CASSVAPQTEGQFF
v_call: TRBV24-1; j_call: TRBJ2-2; d_call: .; clone_size: many; cdr3_nt: TGTGCCACCAGTGATTTGCGACAGGCGGACGGGGAGCTGTTTTTT; cdr3_aa: CATSDLRQADGELFF
v_call: TRBV6-2/TRBV6-3; j_call: TRBJ2-1; d_call: .; clone_size: many; cdr3_nt: TGTGCCAGCAGTTACGTCAGGGGCGGATTGACGGTCAATGAGCAGTTCTTC; cdr3_aa: CASSYVRGGLTVNEQFF
v_call: TRBV18; j_call: TRBJ1-1; d_call: .; clone_size: many; cdr3_nt: TGTGCCAGCTCACCTTCTCGACAGGCCGCGGAAGCTTTCTTT; cdr3_aa: CASSPSRQAAEAFF
v_call: TRBV5-1; j_call: TRBJ2-1; d_call: TRBD1; clone_size: many; cdr3_nt: TGCGCCAGCAGCCCGGGACAGTCCTACAATGAGCAGTTCTTC; cdr3_aa: CASSPGQSYNEQFF
v_call: TRBV20-1; j_call: TRBJ2-7; d_call: TRBD1; clone_size: many; cdr3_nt: TGCAGTGCTAGAGATCGGGACAGTGAATACGAGCAGTACTTC; cdr3_aa: CSARDRDSEYEQYF
v_call: TRBV20-1; j_call: TRBJ2-1; d_call: .; clone_size: .; cdr3_nt: TGCAGTGCTAGAGATCCTGGAGGGGCCACGTTTAATGAGCAGTTCTTC; cdr3_aa: CSARDPGGATFNEQFF
v_call: TRBV11-3; j_call: TRBJ1-5; d_call: TRBD1; clone_size: many; cdr3_nt: TGTGCCAGCAGCCTTACAAGACAGGGGGATGGTTGCAATCAGCCCCAGCATTTT; cdr3_aa: CASSLTRQGDGCNQPQHF
v_call: TRBV5-1; j_call: TRBJ1-2; d_call: TRBD1; clone_size: .; cdr3_nt: TGTGCCAGCAGCTTAGGACAGGGGGCGAACTATGGCTACACCTTC; cdr3_aa: CASSLGQGANYGYTF
v_call: TRBV3-1; j_call: TRBJ1-2; d_call: TRBD1; clone_size: many; cdr3_nt: TGTGCCAGCAGCCAGCTACAGGGGGCGGGTGGCTACACCTTC; cdr3_aa: CASSQLQGAGGYTF
v_call: TRBV12-3/TRBV12-4; j_call: TRBJ1-1; d_call: .; clone_size: many; cdr3_nt: TGTGCCAGCAGCTACGACAGTCACACTGAAGCTTTCTTT; cdr3_aa: CASSYDSHTEAFF
v_call: TRBV6-4; j_call: TRBJ1-1; d_call: .; clone_size: many; cdr3_nt: TGTGCCAGCAGAAGGTATATGGACACTGAAGCTTTCTTT; cdr3_aa: CASRRYMDTEAFF
v_call: TRBV6-1; j_call: TRBJ2-2; d_call: TRBD2; clone_size: many; cdr3_nt: TGTGCCAGCAGTGTGCAGCGGGGCCCGAACACCGGGGAGCTGTTTTTT; cdr3_aa: CASSVQRGPNTGELFF
v_call: TRBV5-5; j_call: TRBJ1-5; d_call: .; clone_size: many; cdr3_nt: TGTGCCAGCAACCCTACCGGGTCGCAGCCCCAGCATTTT; cdr3_aa: CASNPTGSQPQHF
v_call: TRBV7-2; j_call: TRBJ2-5; d_call: .; clone_size: few; cdr3_nt: TGTGCCAGCAGCTTACACAGCCAAGAGACCCAGTACTTC; cdr3_aa: CASSLHSQETQYF
v_call: TRBV15; j_call: TRBJ1-1; d_call: .; clone_size: few; cdr3_nt: TGTGCCACCAGCAGAGATCGAGGGATGAACACTGAAGCTTTCTTT; cdr3_aa: CATSRDRGMNTEAFF
v_call: TRBV4-2; j_call: TRBJ2-1; d_call: TRBD2; clone_size: .; cdr3_nt: TGTGCCAGCAGCCAACGGGGGACTAGCGGGATCACCTCACCCAATGAGCAGTTCTTC; cdr3_aa: CASSQRGTSGITSPNEQFF
v_call: TRBV7-3; j_call: TRBJ2-1; d_call: TRBD1; clone_size: many; cdr3_nt: TGTGCCAGCAGCAGGTATACCGGGACAGGGCCACACAATGAGCAGTTCTTC; cdr3_aa: CASSRYTGTGPHNEQFF
v_call: TRBV4-1; j_call: TRBJ2-3; d_call: .; clone_size: .; cdr3_nt: TGCGCCAGCTATACCTTCCCTAGCTCTCCAGATACGCAGTATTTT; cdr3_aa: CASYTFPSSPDTQYF
v_call: TRBV20-1; j_call: TRBJ2-1; d_call: TRBD2; clone_size: few; cdr3_nt: TGCAGTAGGATGGGACTAGCGGGACTCTCGACACTATACAATGAGCAGTTCTTC; cdr3_aa: CSRMGLAGLSTLYNEQFF
v_call: TRBV12-3/TRBV12-4; j_call: TRBJ2-7; d_call: .; clone_size: .; cdr3_nt: TGTGCCAGCAGCCGTTTCGGGTACGAGCAGTACTTC; cdr3_aa: CASSRFGYEQYF
v_call: TRBV12-3/TRBV12-4; j_call: TRBJ2-2; d_call: TRBD1; clone_size: many; cdr3_nt: TGTGCCAGCAGTGGGGACAGGGAGGGGCACACCGGGGAGCTGTTTTTT; cdr3_aa: CASSGDREGHTGELFF
v_call: TRBV7-2; j_call: TRBJ1-6; d_call: TRBD1; clone_size: .; cdr3_nt: TGTGCCAGCAGCTTAGTTCTGGGACAGGGTCAGGGACCCCTCCACTTT; cdr3_aa: CASSLVLGQGQGPLHF
v_call: TRBV2; j_call: TRBJ2-4; d_call: .; clone_size: .; cdr3_nt: TGTGCCAGCAGTGAAGTTCGCTCGGGGGACATTCAGTACTTC; cdr3_aa: CASSEVRSGDIQYF
v_call: TRBV28; j_call: TRBJ1-4; d_call: .; clone_size: many; cdr3_nt: TGTGCCAGCAGTTCCAAGAGACCTAGGGGAAAACTGTTTTTT; cdr3_aa: CASSSKRPRGKLFF
v_call: TRBV9; j_call: TRBJ2-7; d_call: TRBD1; clone_size: many; cdr3_nt: TGTGCCAGCAGCATTGGGACAGGGGAGGCCTACGAGCAGTACTTC; cdr3_aa: CASSIGTGEAYEQYF
v_call: TRBV7-3; j_call: TRBJ2-5; d_call: .; clone_size: few; cdr3_nt: TGTGCCAGCAGCTCCGGACCCTCCCGGGAGACCCAGTACTTC; cdr3_aa: CASSSGPSRETQYF
v_call: TRBV27; j_call: TRBJ2-7; d_call: .; clone_size: .; cdr3_nt: TGTGCCAGCAGTTTACCCCCCCCAGCGAGCGAGCAGTACTTC; cdr3_aa: CASSLPPPASEQYF
v_call: TRBV4-1; j_call: TRBJ1-1; d_call: TRBD1; clone_size: many; cdr3_nt: TGCGCCAGCAGCCAAGACCCTTCCGGGACAGATGATTTCTTT; cdr3_aa: CASSQDPSGTDDFF
v_call: TRBV28; j_call: TRBJ2-5; d_call: TRBD2; clone_size: .; cdr3_nt: TGTGCCAGCAGTTTTAGGACTAGCGGGGGGGCGGGCCAAGAGACCCAGTACTTC; cdr3_aa: CASSFRTSGGAGQETQYF
v_call: TRBV20-1; j_call: TRBJ2-5; d_call: TRBD2; clone_size: .; cdr3_nt: TGCAGTGCTCCCCGACTAGCGGGGGACCAAGAGACCCAGTACTTC; cdr3_aa: CSAPRLAGDQETQYF
v_call: TRBV3-1; j_call: TRBJ2-1; d_call: TRBD2; clone_size: many; cdr3_nt: TGTGCCAGCAGCCAAGATATAACTAGCGGGACACATGAGCAGTTCTTC; cdr3_aa: CASSQDITSGTHEQFF
v_call: TRBV11-2; j_call: TRBJ1-2; d_call: TRBD1; clone_size: many; cdr3_nt: TGTGCCAGCAGCCAGACAGGGGCCGAGGGCTACACCTTC; cdr3_aa: CASSQTGAEGYTF